This T cell receptor (beta chain) stems from a study of shared clonotypes between healthy human individuals. Here immunoSEQ multiplex PCR was the method, and the copy in TCRdb shows in-frame clones only, minus some. The sample contains around 1,900,000 clones, about 93% of which appear only once. Terminally differentiated effector memory CD45RA+ cells were left out of the naive CD8 fraction, which was CD45RO-negative and positively selected for CCR7. Per the germline V gene, CDR1 is SGHDT and CDR2 is YYEEEE. The CDR3 loop spans 13 amino acids. V was cut by 4 bases and J by 0 bases, with 7 bases left in between.

Sequencing input: naive CD8+ T cells from PBMCs. This rearrangement joins TRBV5-6 to TRBJ1-1; D unclear. The sequence was obtained from a young man in good health. Some clones in this sample may be carry-over from other donors' samples. This chain's CDR3 is CASSKNLNTEAFF. The CDR3 DNA reads as TGTGCCAGCAGCAAGAACTTGAACACTGAAGCTTTCTTT. The full variable domain, its missing parts supplied by reference TRBV5-6 and TRBJ1-1, is DAGVTQSPTHLIKTRGQQVTLRCSPKSGHDTVSWYQQALGQGPQFIFQYYEEEERQRGNFPDRFSGHQFPNYSSELNVNALLLGDSALYLCASSKNLNTEAFFGQGTRLTVV.